Below, one T cell receptor (beta chain) is given with its context. Its antigen remains unidentified. With V trimmed by 6 bases and J by 2 bases, 6 bases remained unmatched. Germline V gene data show CDR1 as SGHTA and CDR2 as FQGNSA. This CDR3 has 15 amino acids. PCR was performed using 60 Vbeta and 13 Jbeta primers. This table comes from immunoSEQ multiplex PCR, and its TCRdb copy is limited to in-frame clones, with some not included. The sample records some 140,000 clones, about 66% being singletons. The sample belongs to a study of cytomegalovirus exposure and HLA in healthy donors. Findings of the study overall: Later work associated 17,000 or so TCR beta sequences with HLA alleles at 0.05 false discovery rate. The presence/absence work took it that sequencing depth was about the same across donors. Previous analysis showed most TCR beta V segments were productive about 87% or about 30% of the time.

The donors were healthy bone marrow donors. This TCR was sampled from a human donor in good health. Sequenced input: PBMCs. The rearrangement uses TRBV7-2 and TRBJ2-2, with 7 bases fitting TRBD2. CDR3 sequence reads: CASSAASGNTGELFF. The CDR3 DNA is TGTGCCAGCAGTGCTGCTAGCGGTAACACCGGGGAGCTGTTTTTT.